The 13 T cell receptor beta chains listed next were all sequenced from one sample in a study of immune evolution from preneoplasia to lung adenocarcinoma. Repertoires were generated with immunoSEQ multiplex PCR, while TCRdb's copy carries only in-frame clones and drops some. This table has about 4,900 clones, around 76% appearing once. The sample was FFPE minimally invasive lung adenocarcinoma tissue. The receptors shown here come from a person aged 60-79 years with lung adenocarcinoma.

V is TRBV19 and J is TRBJ1-2; D is unresolved. Germline CDR1 and CDR2: LNHDA and SQIVND (reference sequence). The CDR3 consists of 13 residues. V dropped 5 bases and J dropped 4 bases, with 11 bases sitting between them. The CDR3 loop is CASSVREAYGYTF. The CDR3 DNA reads as TGTGCCAGTAGTGTTCGGGAGGCCTATGGCTACACCTTC.

This clone has more than one count but fewer than ten. The gene calls are TRBV5-5 and TRBJ2-2; no reliable D call. Germline assignment: CDR1 SGHKS and CDR2 YYEKEE (reference sequence). Trimming removed 0 bases at V and 4 bases at J, with 13 bases between. This CDR3 is built from 16 residues. DNA for the CDR3: TGTGCCAGCAGCTTGGATCGGGCCCTGAGCACCGGGGAGCTGTTTTTT. It encodes CASSLDRALSTGELFF.

Only one count was recorded for this clone. The V call is TRBV30, the J call TRBJ2-3; 9 nucleotides match TRBD2. V trimming: 2 bases; J trimming: 2 bases; junction bases outside the gene matches: 5. The CDR3 contains 15 residues. Per germline, CDR1 GTSNPN and CDR2 SVGIG (reference sequence). The CDR3 nucleotides read TGTGCCTGGAGTTCTAGCGGGATGTACACAGATACGCAGTATTTT. Protein: CAWSSSGMYTDTQYF. The complete variable domain, with remaining parts taken from reference TRBV30 and TRBJ2-3, reads SQTIHQWPATLVQPVGSPLSLECTVEGTSNPNLYWYRQAAGRGLQLLFYSVGIGQISSEVPQNLSASRPQDRQFILSSKKLLLSDSGFYLCAWSSSGMYTDTQYFGPGTRLTVL.

V gene TRBV7-2 combines with J gene TRBJ2-7, with 7 bases aligning to TRBD2. The CDR3 is 15 amino acids. V lost 5 bases, J lost 4 bases, and 11 bases stayed unmatched. Germline-derived CDR1 and CDR2 are SGHTA and FQGNSA. DNA of the CDR3: TGTGCCAGCAGCACCCCGACTAGCTTGCGGTACGAGCAGTACTTC. Translating it yields CASSTPTSLRYEQYF.

The chain has TRBV5-6 and TRBJ2-2, with D unclear. Deletions cut 2 bases from V and 5 bases from J, with 13 bases between. In germline, CDR1 is SGHDT, CDR2 YYEEEE. This CDR3 comprises 15 residues. CDR3: CASSFLPETTGELFF. In nucleotides, the CDR3 is TGTGCCAGCAGCTTCCTACCGGAAACTACCGGGGAGCTGTTTTTT.

This chain connects TRBV4-1 to TRBJ2-7; possible D gene TRBD2, 5 bases. V was pared by 1 base and J by 1 base, with 17 bases between. Germline V gene lookup returns CDR1 MGHRA and CDR2 YSYEKL. The CDR3 covers 17 residues. CDR3 coding DNA: TGCGCCAGCAGCCAAGGAACACAGAGGGTGGGGTCCTACGAGCAGTACTTC. This sequence encodes CASSQGTQRVGSYEQYF.

The chain links TRBV11-3 to TRBJ2-7, with D possibly matching TRBD2 (5 bases). Per germline, CDR1 SGHNT and CDR2 YENEEA. The CDR3 contains 13 residues. Trimming pared 4 bases from V and 7 bases from J, leaving 14 bases between. The DNA for the CDR3 is TGTGCCAGCAGCTCGGACGGTTCGGGGGAGCAGTACTTC. Translation gives CASSSDGSGEQYF.

This chain joins TRBV7-2 and TRBJ2-7, with 8 bases aligning to TRBD1. The germline gives CDR1 SGHTA, CDR2 FQGNSA. The J segment lost 3 bases and the V segment lost 4 bases, leaving 8 bases of the junction unmatched. The CDR3 has 15 residues. The CDR3: CASSYQGAVRYEQYF. CDR3 sequence (DNA): TGTGCCAGCAGCTACCAGGGGGCGGTGCGCTACGAGCAGTACTTC. The complete variable domain, with remaining parts taken from reference TRBV7-2 and TRBJ2-7, reads GAGVSQSPSNKVTEKGKDVELRCDPISGHTALYWYRQSLGQGLEFLIYFQGNSAPDKSGLPSDRFSAERTGGSVSTLTIQRTQQEDSAVYLCASSYQGAVRYEQYFGPGTRLTVT.

CDR3 in DNA: TGTGCCATCAGCGAGGGGGTGTCGGAGCAGTTCTTC. Its protein is CAISEGVSEQFF. This chain uses TRBV10-3 with TRBJ2-1, with D possibly TRBD1 on 6 matching bases. This CDR3 region has 12 residues. V was pared by 6 bases and J by 10 bases, with 13 bases between. CDR1 ENHRY and CDR2 SYGVKD come from the germline V gene.

V usage is TRBV5-6 and J usage is TRBJ2-3; D ambiguous. V was clipped by 0 bases and J by 6 bases, with 5 bases between them. This CDR3 has 12 residues. Germline V gene lookup returns CDR1 SGHDT and CDR2 YYEEEE. The DNA for the CDR3 is TGTGCCAGCAGCTTGGCCTGGGATACGCAGTATTTT. Amino acid sequence: CASSLAWDTQYF.

The chain is built from TRBV10-1 and TRBJ2-1, with TRBD2 matching 16 bases. Germline V gene data show CDR1 as WNHNN and CDR2 as SYGVQD (reference sequence). The trim removed 6 bases at V and 8 bases at J, leaving 13 bases unmatched. The CDR3 has 18 residues. The CDR3 here is CASSSGTSGRASGYEQFF. CDR3 coding DNA: TGCGCCAGCAGCTCCGGGACTAGCGGGAGGGCCTCGGGCTATGAGCAGTTCTTC.

This chain uses TRBV7-9 with TRBJ1-4, with D possibly matching TRBD1 (6 bases). There are 14 residues in the CDR3. The germline V and J ends were trimmed by 2 bases and 7 bases, with 11 bases remaining between them. Germline values: CDR1 SEHNR, CDR2 FQNEAQ (reference sequence). The CDR3 sequence: CASSLSGGGEKLFF. CDR3 DNA: TGTGCCAGCAGCTTAAGCGGGGGCGGTGAAAAACTGTTTTTT.

The rearrangement uses TRBV27 and TRBJ1-3, with D tentatively TRBD1 (6 bases). The CDR3 extends over 13 amino acids. V lost 6 bases, J lost 4 bases, and 10 bases lay in between. CDR1 and CDR2 from the germline V gene are MNHEY and SMNVEV (reference sequence). CDR3 residues: CASRTTGGNTIYF. Here the CDR3 DNA reads TGTGCCAGCAGAACGACAGGCGGAAACACCATATATTTT.